The clone carrying this T cell receptor (beta chain) came up a few times. This sample is drawn from a study of T cells after yellow fever vaccination. CDR3 size: 17 residues. The V and J ends lost 3 bases and 0 bases respectively, with 14 bases between them. Germline lookup yields CDR1 KGHSH and CDR2 LQKENI. TCRdb processed the 5' RACE reads anew with MiXCR; each CDR3 protein has one entry. The sample has around 360,000 distinct CDR3 sequences, around a tenth seen once. This specimen was PBMCs, taken on the day of the first yellow fever vaccination. The TCR sequence derives from a man between 18 and 29 years old who received the YFV17D yellow fever vaccine. The chain links TRBV18 to TRBJ2-2, with D hard to call. The CDR3 DNA sequence: TGTGCCAGCTCACCGTCCCTGGCCTTTCCGAACACCGGGGAGCTGTTTTTT. Residues: CASSPSLAFPNTGELFF.